The sample holds a few counts of the clone carrying this TCR beta chain. Its antigen is currently unknown. This CDR3 contains 14 residues. Germline V gene lookup returns CDR1 MNHEY and CDR2 SVGEGT. Between the trimmed V and J ends, which lost 5 bases and 7 bases, there was a span of 15 bases. TCR beta cDNA libraries had unique molecular identifiers. TCRdb processed the PCR reads anew with MiXCR; each CDR3 protein has one entry. The sample consists of roughly 870,000 distinct CDR3 sequences, roughly 50% of them appearing once. These data belong to a study of post-analysis software for immune sequencing data. General study results and limits: Patients used about 5 TRBV segments, including TRBV5-6, TRBV5-1 and TRBV20-1, more often than controls. Controls had significantly higher normalized Chao1 diversity than multiple sclerosis patients.

Sequenced material: blood. The chain joins TRBV6-2 or TRBV6-3 to TRBJ1-5; D unclear. The receptor comes from a girl aged 5-17 years with multiple sclerosis. The DNA of the CDR3 is TGTGCCAGCAGTGAATCAGGATCGGGACAGCCCCAGCATTTT. Its translation: CASSESGSGQPQHF.